This is a list of T cell receptor beta chains from one sample in a study of cytomegalovirus exposure and HLA in healthy donors. The data were produced by immunoSEQ multiplex PCR, yet TCRdb's version contains in-frame clones alone and is incomplete. The top ten hold under 8% of the sample, which has 160,000 or so clones, about 80% seen once. The sample consisted of PBMCs. The source of these receptors is a woman aged 45-65 years in good health and CMV-seropositive. Each CDR3 is given with its conserved first and last residue. The order of the fields is CDR3 protein, CDR3 DNA, clone size, CDR3 length, D gene, V gene, J gene. A D gene is named only where the DNA matches it firmly. Size values are once, few and many counts, or a class for expanded clones, and some rows have none.

cdr3_aa: CASSLAAGSWGELFF
cdr3_nt: TGTGCCAGCAGCCTAGCCGCGGGGTCTTGGGGGGAGCTGTTTTTT
clone_size: .
cdr3_length: 15
d_call: .
v_call: TRBV13
j_call: TRBJ2-2

cdr3_aa: CASSQNTGELFF
cdr3_nt: TGTGCCAGCAGTCAGAACACCGGGGAGCTGTTTTTT
clone_size: .
cdr3_length: 12
d_call: .
v_call: TRBV6-5
j_call: TRBJ2-2

cdr3_aa: CSVEGTGPKIYGYTF
cdr3_nt: TGCAGCGTTGAAGGGACAGGCCCTAAGATCTATGGCTACACCTTC
clone_size: .
cdr3_length: 15
d_call: TRBD1
v_call: TRBV29-1
j_call: TRBJ1-2

cdr3_aa: CASSSPTRDRARSPLHF
cdr3_nt: TGTGCCAGCAGCTCTCCAACGAGGGACAGGGCCCGATCACCCCTCCACTTT
clone_size: .
cdr3_length: 17
d_call: TRBD1
v_call: TRBV7-2
j_call: TRBJ1-6

cdr3_aa: CASRSPGGGELFF
cdr3_nt: TGTGCCAGCAGATCCCCAGGGGGCGGGGAGCTGTTTTTT
clone_size: .
cdr3_length: 13
d_call: TRBD1
v_call: TRBV6-1
j_call: TRBJ2-2

cdr3_aa: CASSPTGTGGGGFF
cdr3_nt: TGTGCCAGCAGTCCAACCGGGACAGGGGGCGGAGGTTTCTTT
clone_size: .
cdr3_length: 14
d_call: TRBD1
v_call: TRBV6-5
j_call: TRBJ1-1

cdr3_aa: CASSLEGGFQPQHF
cdr3_nt: TGTGCCAGCAGCTTGGAAGGGGGCTTTCAGCCCCAGCATTTT
clone_size: .
cdr3_length: 14
d_call: TRBD1
v_call: TRBV5-6
j_call: TRBJ1-5

cdr3_aa: CASSPVGGRGSGDTQYF
cdr3_nt: TGTGCCAGCAGCCCCGTGGGGGGGCGGGGGAGCGGGGATACGCAGTATTTT
clone_size: once
cdr3_length: 17
d_call: .
v_call: TRBV9
j_call: TRBJ2-3

cdr3_aa: CAVGIGGPSGANVLTF
cdr3_nt: TGTGCCGTGGGGATCGGGGGGCCCTCTGGGGCCAACGTCCTGACTTTC
clone_size: .
cdr3_length: 16
d_call: .
v_call: TRBV6-6
j_call: TRBJ2-6

cdr3_aa: CASSQVVRLAGTTNTGELFF
cdr3_nt: TGTGCCAGCAGCCAAGTAGTAAGACTAGCGGGGACTACGAACACCGGGGAGCTGTTTTTT
clone_size: .
cdr3_length: 20
d_call: TRBD2
v_call: TRBV4-2
j_call: TRBJ2-2

cdr3_aa: CASSYSFWGVEQYF
cdr3_nt: TGTGCCAGCAGTTACTCGTTTTGGGGGGTCGAGCAGTACTTC
clone_size: .
cdr3_length: 14
d_call: .
v_call: TRBV6-6
j_call: TRBJ2-7

cdr3_aa: CASSLGGGDTEAFF
cdr3_nt: TGCGCCAGCAGCTTGGGAGGGGGAGACACTGAAGCTTTCTTT
clone_size: .
cdr3_length: 14
d_call: .
v_call: TRBV5-1
j_call: TRBJ1-1

cdr3_aa: CASSKRTGGGEKLFF
cdr3_nt: TGTGCCAGCAGTAAACGGACAGGGGGCGGCGAAAAACTGTTTTTT
clone_size: .
cdr3_length: 15
d_call: TRBD1
v_call: TRBV6-5
j_call: TRBJ1-4

cdr3_aa: CASSLYAGSTDTQYF
cdr3_nt: TGCGCCAGCAGCTTGTATGCGGGGAGCACAGATACGCAGTATTTT
clone_size: .
cdr3_length: 15
d_call: .
v_call: TRBV5-1
j_call: TRBJ2-3

cdr3_aa: CASSLVRGNTIYF
cdr3_nt: TGTGCCAGCAGCTTAGTCCGGGGAAACACCATATATTTT
clone_size: .
cdr3_length: 13
d_call: .
v_call: TRBV7-2
j_call: TRBJ1-3

cdr3_aa: CSTPEAGSKMTSTDTQYF
cdr3_nt: TGCAGCACCCCGGAGGCGGGCAGCAAAATGACTAGCACAGATACGCAGTATTTT
clone_size: .
cdr3_length: 18
d_call: .
v_call: TRBV29-1
j_call: TRBJ2-3

cdr3_aa: CASSARRQGVNTEAFF
cdr3_nt: TGTGCCAGCAGTGCGCGTAGACAGGGGGTGAACACTGAAGCTTTCTTT
clone_size: .
cdr3_length: 16
d_call: TRBD1
v_call: TRBV2
j_call: TRBJ1-1

cdr3_aa: CASSPRDTRTPLHF
cdr3_nt: TGTGCCAGCAGCCCGAGGGATACTCGGACACCCCTCCACTTT
clone_size: .
cdr3_length: 14
d_call: .
v_call: TRBV5-5
j_call: TRBJ1-6

cdr3_aa: CSALGGDVHSGNTIYF
cdr3_nt: TGCAGCGCACTGGGGGGGGACGTACACTCTGGAAACACCATATATTTT
clone_size: .
cdr3_length: 16
d_call: .
v_call: TRBV29-1
j_call: TRBJ1-3

cdr3_aa: CASSEYGAGGNNEQFF
cdr3_nt: TGTGCCAGCAGTGAATACGGGGCGGGGGGGAACAATGAGCAGTTCTTC
clone_size: .
cdr3_length: 16
d_call: TRBD2
v_call: TRBV6-1
j_call: TRBJ2-1

cdr3_aa: CASSFEVNYGYTF
cdr3_nt: TGCGCCAGCAGCTTTGAGGTTAACTATGGCTACACCTTC
clone_size: .
cdr3_length: 13
d_call: .
v_call: TRBV5-1
j_call: TRBJ1-2

cdr3_aa: CASSVSGWDEKLFF
cdr3_nt: TGTGCCAGCAGCGTATCAGGGTGGGATGAAAAACTGTTTTTT
clone_size: .
cdr3_length: 14
d_call: .
v_call: TRBV9
j_call: TRBJ1-4

cdr3_aa: CASSLAGLTEQYF
cdr3_nt: TGTGCCAGCAGCTTAGCGGGACTCACCGAGCAGTACTTC
clone_size: .
cdr3_length: 13
d_call: .
v_call: TRBV11-2
j_call: TRBJ2-7

cdr3_aa: CASSVVGSGNTIYF
cdr3_nt: TGTGCCAGCAGCGTAGTGGGGAGTGGAAACACCATATATTTT
clone_size: .
cdr3_length: 14
d_call: .
v_call: TRBV9
j_call: TRBJ1-3

cdr3_aa: CASSLSNSYEQYF
cdr3_nt: TGTGCCAGCAGTTTATCGAACAGCTACGAGCAGTACTTC
clone_size: once
cdr3_length: 13
d_call: .
v_call: TRBV27
j_call: TRBJ2-7

cdr3_aa: CSSKSGADTQYF
cdr3_nt: TGCAGCTCGAAAAGCGGTGCAGATACGCAGTATTTT
clone_size: .
cdr3_length: 12
d_call: .
v_call: TRBV29-1
j_call: TRBJ2-3

cdr3_aa: CSVAGYQHEQYF
cdr3_nt: TGCAGCGTCGCAGGTTACCAACACGAGCAGTACTTC
clone_size: .
cdr3_length: 12
d_call: .
v_call: TRBV29-1
j_call: TRBJ2-7

cdr3_aa: CAIGTGGYEQFF
cdr3_nt: TGTGCCATCGGGACAGGAGGTTATGAGCAGTTCTTC
clone_size: .
cdr3_length: 12
d_call: TRBD1
v_call: TRBV10-3
j_call: TRBJ2-1

cdr3_aa: CASSLQGAETGELFF
cdr3_nt: TGCGCCAGCAGCTTGCAGGGGGCGGAAACCGGGGAGCTGTTTTTT
clone_size: .
cdr3_length: 15
d_call: TRBD1
v_call: TRBV5-1
j_call: TRBJ2-2

cdr3_aa: CASSSSGGTDTQYF
cdr3_nt: TGCGCCAGCAGCTCTAGCGGGGGCACAGATACGCAGTATTTT
clone_size: .
cdr3_length: 14
d_call: TRBD2
v_call: TRBV5-1
j_call: TRBJ2-3

cdr3_aa: CASSIRGHRNTEAFF
cdr3_nt: TGTGCCAGTAGTATCAGGGGGCATAGAAACACTGAAGCTTTCTTT
clone_size: .
cdr3_length: 15
d_call: TRBD1
v_call: TRBV19
j_call: TRBJ1-1

cdr3_aa: CASSGGPGNTIYF
cdr3_nt: TGTGCCAGCTCAGGAGGGCCTGGAAACACCATATATTTT
clone_size: .
cdr3_length: 13
d_call: .
v_call: TRBV18
j_call: TRBJ1-3

cdr3_aa: CASSLVTGAKDEKLFF
cdr3_nt: TGTGCCAGCAGCTTGGTTACAGGGGCGAAGGATGAAAAACTGTTTTTT
clone_size: .
cdr3_length: 16
d_call: TRBD1
v_call: TRBV5-6
j_call: TRBJ1-4

cdr3_aa: CASSNRQGMAPGANVLTF
cdr3_nt: TGTGCCAGCAGCAATCGACAGGGGATGGCCCCTGGGGCCAACGTCCTGACTTTC
clone_size: .
cdr3_length: 18
d_call: TRBD1
v_call: TRBV4-2
j_call: TRBJ2-6

cdr3_aa: CASSLGTAAGYGYTF
cdr3_nt: TGTGCCAGCAGCTTAGGCACAGCGGCGGGGTATGGCTACACCTTC
clone_size: .
cdr3_length: 15
d_call: .
v_call: TRBV7-8
j_call: TRBJ1-2

cdr3_aa: CVSSQELRVTEAFF
cdr3_nt: TGCGTCAGCAGCCAAGAGTTGAGGGTAACTGAAGCTTTCTTT
clone_size: .
cdr3_length: 14
d_call: .
v_call: TRBV4-3
j_call: TRBJ1-1

cdr3_aa: CAWSVRGRGKHAGELFF
cdr3_nt: TGTGCCTGGAGTGTAAGGGGGAGAGGGAAACACGCCGGGGAGCTGTTTTTT
clone_size: .
cdr3_length: 17
d_call: .
v_call: TRBV30
j_call: TRBJ2-2

cdr3_aa: CASSLGQGGSPLHF
cdr3_nt: TGTGCCAGCAGCTTAGGACAGGGTGGTTCACCCCTCCACTTT
clone_size: .
cdr3_length: 14
d_call: TRBD1
v_call: TRBV11-2
j_call: TRBJ1-6

cdr3_aa: CASSTQDWSDRGANVLTF
cdr3_nt: TGTGCCAGTAGTACCCAGGACTGGTCTGATAGAGGGGCCAACGTCCTGACTTTC
clone_size: .
cdr3_length: 18
d_call: .
v_call: TRBV19
j_call: TRBJ2-6

cdr3_aa: CASSRGGERTLYNEQFF
cdr3_nt: TGTGCCAGCAGCCGAGGAGGGGAGCGGACACTCTACAATGAGCAGTTCTTC
clone_size: .
cdr3_length: 17
d_call: .
v_call: TRBV7-3
j_call: TRBJ2-1

cdr3_aa: CASSVGDRVGTGELFF
cdr3_nt: TGTGCCAGCAGCGTTGGAGACAGGGTGGGCACCGGGGAGCTGTTTTTT
clone_size: .
cdr3_length: 16
d_call: TRBD1
v_call: TRBV9
j_call: TRBJ2-2

cdr3_aa: CAWSYPPGQRSPQQYF
cdr3_nt: TGTGCCTGGAGCTACCCCCCGGGTCAAAGGAGCCCACAGCAGTACTTC
clone_size: .
cdr3_length: 16
d_call: .
v_call: TRBV30
j_call: TRBJ2-7

cdr3_aa: CASSQEEAGGRSPLHF
cdr3_nt: TGCGCCAGCAGCCAAGAAGAAGCAGGGGGCAGGTCACCCCTCCACTTT
clone_size: few
cdr3_length: 16
d_call: TRBD1
v_call: TRBV4-1
j_call: TRBJ1-6

cdr3_aa: CASIRAGLTDTQYF
cdr3_nt: TGTGCCAGCATAAGGGCAGGGCTCACAGATACGCAGTATTTT
clone_size: .
cdr3_length: 14
d_call: .
v_call: TRBV6-1
j_call: TRBJ2-3

cdr3_aa: CASSAHRTGEQPQHF
cdr3_nt: TGTGCCAGCAGTGCTCATAGGACAGGGGAACAGCCCCAGCATTTT
clone_size: few
cdr3_length: 15
d_call: TRBD1
v_call: TRBV2
j_call: TRBJ1-5

cdr3_aa: CASSEYTGSNTEAFF
cdr3_nt: TGTGCCAGCAGTGAATATACAGGTTCGAACACTGAAGCTTTCTTT
clone_size: .
cdr3_length: 15
d_call: .
v_call: TRBV25-1
j_call: TRBJ1-1

cdr3_aa: CAWSVTAGEKLFF
cdr3_nt: TGTGCCTGGAGTGTAACGGCGGGTGAAAAACTGTTTTTT
clone_size: .
cdr3_length: 13
d_call: .
v_call: TRBV30
j_call: TRBJ1-4

cdr3_aa: CASSMTAGGRVKNIQYF
cdr3_nt: TGTGCCAGCAGCATGACAGCGGGGGGACGGGTTAAAAACATTCAGTACTTC
clone_size: .
cdr3_length: 17
d_call: TRBD2
v_call: TRBV7-2
j_call: TRBJ2-4

cdr3_aa: CASSEDRSYNSPLHF
cdr3_nt: TGTGCCAGCAGCGAGGACAGGAGCTATAATTCACCCCTCCACTTT
clone_size: .
cdr3_length: 15
d_call: TRBD1
v_call: TRBV6-5
j_call: TRBJ1-6

cdr3_aa: CALDEGYGYTF
cdr3_nt: TGTGCATTGGACGAGGGATATGGCTACACCTTC
clone_size: .
cdr3_length: 11
d_call: .
v_call: TRBV6-1
j_call: TRBJ1-2

cdr3_aa: CSSSLDGGAREQFF
cdr3_nt: TGTTCCAGCAGCTTAGACGGGGGGGCGAGGGAGCAGTTCTTC
clone_size: .
cdr3_length: 14
d_call: TRBD2
v_call: TRBV7-9
j_call: TRBJ2-1